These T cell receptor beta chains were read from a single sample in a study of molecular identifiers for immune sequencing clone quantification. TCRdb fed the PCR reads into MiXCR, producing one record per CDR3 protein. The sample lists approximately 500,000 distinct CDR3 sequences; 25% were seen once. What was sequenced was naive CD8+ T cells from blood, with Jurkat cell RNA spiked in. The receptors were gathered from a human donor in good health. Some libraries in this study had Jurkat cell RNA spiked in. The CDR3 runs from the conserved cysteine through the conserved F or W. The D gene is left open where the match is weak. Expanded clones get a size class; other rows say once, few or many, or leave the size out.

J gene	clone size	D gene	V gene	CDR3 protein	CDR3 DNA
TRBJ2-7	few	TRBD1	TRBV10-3	CAISGDRVLGEQYF	TGTGCCATCAGTGGGGACAGGGTTCTAGGCGAGCAGTACTTC
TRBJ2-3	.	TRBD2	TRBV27	CASSSLAGALATDTQYF	TGTGCCAGCAGTAGCTTAGCGGGTGCCCTCGCCACAGATACGCAGTATTTC
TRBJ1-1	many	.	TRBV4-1	CASSPGGGLNTEAFF	TGCGCCAGCAGCCCAGGTGGGGGGTTGAACACTGAAGCTTTCTTT
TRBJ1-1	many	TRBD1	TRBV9	CASSATGGSTEAFF	TGTGCCAGCAGTGCAACAGGGGGGAGCACTGAAGCTTTCTTT
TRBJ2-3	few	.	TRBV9	CASSVETGTTDTQYF	TGTGCCAGCAGCGTAGAAACAGGGACCACAGATACGCAGTATTTT
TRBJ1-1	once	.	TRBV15	CATSRAKQGPLTEALF	TGTGCCACCAGCAGAGCCAAGCAGGGTCCCCTCACTGAAGCTCTCTTT
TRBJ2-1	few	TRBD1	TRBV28	CASSLLRDRGNEQFF	TGTGCCAGCAGTTTACTACGGGACAGGGGGAATGAGCAGTTCTTC
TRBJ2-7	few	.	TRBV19	CARLTQGEGYLSYEQYF	TGTGCCCGACTGACTCAGGGGGAGGGCTACCTCTCCTACGAGCAGTACTTC
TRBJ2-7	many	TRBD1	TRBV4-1	CASSPKDRGYEQYF	TGCGCCAGCAGCCCAAAGGACAGGGGGTACGAGCAGTACTTC
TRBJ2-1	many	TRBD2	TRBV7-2	CASSSPSGSPGDEQFF	TGTGCCAGCAGCTCACCTAGCGGGAGCCCCGGGGATGAGCAGTTCTTC
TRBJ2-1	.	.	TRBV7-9	CASSLVVRLSYNEQFF	TGTGCCAGCAGCTTAGTTGTCAGACTCTCCTACAATGAGCAGTTCTTC
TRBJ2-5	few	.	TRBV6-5	CASSWGTSETQYF	TGTGCCAGCAGTTGGGGGACTTCCGAGACCCAGTACTTC
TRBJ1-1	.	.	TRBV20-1	CSAMGAMNTEAFF	TGCAGTGCTATGGGGGCCATGAACACTGAAGCTTTCTTT
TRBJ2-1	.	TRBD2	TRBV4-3	CASSQYIAGAEGNEQFF	TGCGCCAGCAGCCAGTATATAGCGGGGGCGGAGGGCAATGAGCAGTTCTTC
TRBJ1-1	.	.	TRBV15	CATSRGGGWQPEAFF	TGTGCCACCAGCAGAGGGGGAGGCTGGCAACCTGAAGCTTTCTTT
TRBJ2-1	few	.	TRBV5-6	CASSSLTRPPYNEQFF	TGTGCCAGCAGCTCCCTGACTAGACCTCCTTACAATGAGCAGTTCTTC
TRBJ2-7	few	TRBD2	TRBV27	CASSLGSGTSYEQYF	TGTGCCAGCAGTTTAGGTAGCGGGACCTCCTACGAGCAGTACTTC
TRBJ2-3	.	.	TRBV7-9	CASSSSGLSSTDTQYF	TGTGCCAGCAGCTCGTCGGGACTTTCTAGCACAGATACGCAGTATTTT
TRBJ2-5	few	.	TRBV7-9	CASSSGGQGKETQYF	TGTGCCAGCAGCTCGGGGGGTCAGGGGAAAGAGACCCAGTACTTC
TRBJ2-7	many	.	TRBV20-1	CSARVPSIAYEQYF	TGCAGTGCTAGAGTTCCCAGCATTGCCTACGAGCAGTACTTC
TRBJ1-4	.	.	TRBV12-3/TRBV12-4	CASSSSMTPEKLFF	TGTGCCAGCAGTTCGTCAATGACACCCGAAAAACTGTTTTTT
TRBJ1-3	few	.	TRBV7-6	CASSGSANSGNTIYF	TGTGCCAGCAGCGGGTCTGCTAACTCTGGAAACACCATATATTTT
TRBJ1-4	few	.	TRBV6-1	CASSESLGKLGEKLFF	TGTGCCAGCAGTGAATCCCTTGGGAAACTTGGGGAAAAACTGTTTTTT
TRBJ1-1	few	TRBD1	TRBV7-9	CASSLEGTGINTEAFF	TGTGCCAGCAGCTTAGAGGGGACAGGGATAAACACTGAAGCTTTCTTT
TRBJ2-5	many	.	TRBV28	CASRPGTQETQYF	TGTGCCAGCCGACCCGGCACCCAAGAGACCCAGTACTTC
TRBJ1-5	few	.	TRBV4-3	CASSQDRGSTGYQPQHF	TGCGCCAGCAGCCAAGATAGGGGCTCGACAGGATATCAGCCCCAGCATTTT
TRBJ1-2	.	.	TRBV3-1	CASSQDIDGANYGYTF	TGTGCCAGCAGCCAAGATATAGACGGAGCTAACTATGGCTACACCTTC
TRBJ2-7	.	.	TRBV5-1	CASSWRIRSSYEQYF	TGCGCGAGCAGCTGGCGCATTCGGAGCTCCTACGAGCAGTACTTC
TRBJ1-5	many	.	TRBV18	CASSPPQGSNQPQHF	TGTGCCAGCTCACCACCGCAGGGGAGCAATCAGCCCCAGCATTTT
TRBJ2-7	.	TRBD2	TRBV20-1	CSARALTSGYYEQYF	TGCAGTGCTAGAGCGTTGACTAGCGGCTACTACGAGCAGTACTTC
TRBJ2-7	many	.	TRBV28	CASSLASAGAEQYF	TGTGCCAGCAGTTTAGCGTCGGCAGGAGCCGAGCAGTACTTC
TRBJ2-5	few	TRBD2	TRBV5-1	CASSGTSGTGETQYF	TGCGCCAGCAGCGGGACTAGCGGGACGGGGGAGACCCAGTACTTC
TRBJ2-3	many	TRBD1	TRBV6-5	CASSYSTGRGTDTQYF	TGTGCCAGCAGTTACTCGACAGGGCGGGGCACAGATACGCAGTATTTT
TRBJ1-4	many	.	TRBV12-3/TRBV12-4	CASSLGGPNEKLFF	TGTGCCAGCAGTTTAGGGGGGCCTAACGAAAAACTGTTTTTT
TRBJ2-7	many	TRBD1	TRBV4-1	CASSLGQGAPYEQYF	TGTGCCAGCAGTCTTGGACAGGGGGCCCCCTACGAGCAGTACTTC
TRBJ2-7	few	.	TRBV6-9	CARRPIGGSYEQYF	TGTGCCAGGAGGCCCATAGGGGGCTCCTACGAGCAGTACTTC
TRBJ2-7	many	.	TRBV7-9	CASSLAWGAVYEQYF	TGTGCCAGCAGCTTAGCATGGGGTGCAGTGTACGAGCAGTACTTC
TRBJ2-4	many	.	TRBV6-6	CASSYSQGVDIQYF	TGTGCCAGCAGTTACTCACAGGGTGTCGACATTCAGTACTTC
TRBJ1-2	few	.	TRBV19	CASSIAGRGDGYTF	TGTGCCAGTAGTATAGCAGGGAGAGGTGATGGCTACACCTTC
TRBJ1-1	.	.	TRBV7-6	CASSLAHQGTEAFF	TGTGCCAGCAGCTTAGCGCATCAGGGAACTGAAGCTTTCTTT
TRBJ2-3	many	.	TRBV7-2	CASSDNNRGGPGGTDTQYF	TGTGCCAGCAGCGATAACAACCGGGGCGGGCCCGGGGGAACAGATACGCAGTATTTT
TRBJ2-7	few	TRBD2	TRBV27	CASRQTSGIAYEQYF	TGTGCCAGCAGACAGACTAGCGGGATTGCCTACGAGCAGTACTTC
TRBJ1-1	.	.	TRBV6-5	CASTQVQNTEAFF	TGTGCCAGCACACAGGTACAGAACACTGAAGCTTTCTTT
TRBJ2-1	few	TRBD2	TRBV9	CASSPLQRGGYNEQFF	TGTGCCAGCAGCCCCCTCCAGCGGGGGGGCTATAATGAGCAGTTCTTC
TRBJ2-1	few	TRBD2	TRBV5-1	CASSLWASGGPMNEQFF	TGCGCCAGCAGCTTGTGGGCTAGCGGGGGGCCAATGAATGAGCAGTTCTTC
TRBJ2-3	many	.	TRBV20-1	CSARDFRGRLDTQYF	TGCAGTGCTAGAGATTTCCGGGGGCGCTTAGATACGCAGTATTTT
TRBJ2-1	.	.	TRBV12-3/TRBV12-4	CASSLDSRAGKFF	TGTGCCAGCAGTCTCGACAGTAGAGCAGGGAAGTTCTTC
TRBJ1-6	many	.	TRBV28	CASSLWDRDSNSPLHF	TGTGCCAGCAGTTTATGGGACAGAGACTCTAATTCACCCCTCCACTTT
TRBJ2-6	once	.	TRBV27	CASSYLGFSGANVLTF	TGTGCCAGCAGTTATCTCGGGTTTTCTGGGGCCAACGTCCTGACTTTC
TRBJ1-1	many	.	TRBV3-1	CASSQAGSAEAFF	TGTGCCAGCAGCCAAGCTGGGTCGGCTGAAGCTTTCTTT
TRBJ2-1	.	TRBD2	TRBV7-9	CASSLISGTPGEQFF	TGTGCCAGCAGCTTAATTAGCGGGACCCCCGGTGAGCAGTTCTTC
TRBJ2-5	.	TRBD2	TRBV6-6	CASSYPGGGEGQETQYF	TGTGCCAGCAGTTACCCCGGTGGCGGGGAGGGACAAGAGACCCAGTACTTC
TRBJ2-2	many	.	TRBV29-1	CSVVRGSNTGELFF	TGCAGCGTTGTTCGTGGGTCGAACACCGGGGAGCTGTTTTTT
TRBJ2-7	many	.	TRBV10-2	CASSVGSQYEQYF	TGCGCCAGCAGTGTTGGCAGCCAGTACGAGCAGTACTTC